The entry below describes one TCR beta chain. This sample includes further DNA sequences coding for the same CDR3. The data derive from a study of blood T cell repertoires in COVID-19. Trimming removed 3 bases from V and 3 bases from J, with 8 bases in between. The germline V gene encodes CDR1 KGHSH and CDR2 LQKENI. CDR3 size: 13 residues. Produced via immunoSEQ multiplex PCR; TCRdb's table is partial and in-frame only. The data hold 150,000 or so clones, with roughly 90% observed a single time. The source is a woman aged 45 to 65 who had recovered from COVID-19. Input material: PBMCs or T cells enriched from blood (not recorded which). The chain has TRBV18 and TRBJ2-5; D perhaps matches TRBD1 (5 bases). In DNA form, the CDR3 reads TGTGCCAGCTCACCGGGGCAGAAAGAGACCCAGTACTTC. Protein product: CASSPGQKETQYF. The complete variable domain, with remaining parts taken from reference TRBV18 and TRBJ2-5, reads NAGVMQNPRHLVRRRGQEARLRCSPMKGHSHVYWYRQLPEEGLKFMVYLQKENIIDESGMPKERFSAEFPKEGPSILRIQQVVRGDSAAYFCASSPGQKETQYFGPGTRLLVL.